This TCR beta chain is from a study of T-cell reconstitution after alpha-beta-depleted transplantation in children. V shed 4 bases and J shed 5 bases, with 9 bases lying between them. CDR1 is SGHRS, CDR2 YFSETQ, per germline. CDR3 length: 12 amino acids. This clonotype appeared many times. The authors prepared the TCRbeta library with unique molecular identifiers. MiXCR was run by TCRdb on the PCR reads, yielding one entry per CDR3 protein. The sample consists of around 300,000 distinct CDR3 sequences, about 9.9% of them appearing once. The chain has TRBV5-1 and TRBJ2-5; D may correspond to TRBD1 or TRBD2 (5 bases each). The input for sequencing was peripheral blood, taken 180 days after TCRalphabeta/CD19-depleted stem cell transplant. This TCR came from a male patient between 2 and 10 years old who had a stem cell transplant for chronic granulomatous disease, so the T cells may come from the graft donor. The CDR3 region has the DNA TGCGCCAGCAGCGGGGGTACGGAGACCCAGTACTTC. Translated: CASSGGTETQYF. Full variable domain (rest looked up from reference TRBV5-1 and TRBJ2-5): KAGVTQTPRYLIKTRGQQVTLSCSPISGHRSVSWYQQTPGQGLQFLFEYFSETQRNKGNFPGRFSGRQFSNSRSEMNVSTLELGDSALYLCASSGGTETQYFGPGTRLLVL.